Described below is a single TCR beta chain sequence and its context. What it binds is unknown. This sample stems from a study of CD8 T cells in Susac syndrome. Study conclusions and caveats: The study conceded that relatively few individuals underwent its TCR sequencing and HLA analysis. In Susac syndrome, CD8+ expansion was highest in TEMRA and active disease.

Germline trimming cut 3 bases from V and 14 bases from J; bases unmatched to any gene: 7. Germline CDR1 is SGDLS and CDR2 is YYNGEE. The CDR3 length is 13 residues. Random hexamers served to reverse transcribe roughly 0.5 to 1 ug RNA. An immunoSEQ multiplex PCR generated amplified TCR beta CDR3 products spanning 54 Vbeta and 13 Jbeta. TCRdb itself ran the immunoSEQ multiplex PCR reads through MiXCR, one entry per CDR3 protein. The data contain tens of thousands of distinct CDR3 sequences, about 95% of them singletons. The chain has TRBV9 and TRBJ2-1; 11 nucleotides line up with TRBD2. This TCR was recovered from a human donor with Susac syndrome. Material for sequencing was CD8+ T cells from PBMCs. The CDR3: CASSGPTGLAEFF. Written as DNA, the CDR3 is TGTGCCAGCAGCGGACCCACGGGACTAGCGGAGTTCTTC.